These 4 T cell receptor beta chains were all obtained from the same sample, sequenced in a study of Ad26.COV2.S vaccination and SARS-CoV-2 variants. The repertoire was sequenced with immunoSEQ multiplex PCR; TCRdb's copy has only in-frame clones and lacks some. Of 300,000 to 400,000 clones in the sample, about 87% were seen once. Treatment specified: roughly 20 received Ad26.COV2.S at low or high dose, single or two shots; five or six received placebo; per-sample allocation not given. Day 63 after the first vaccine or placebo injection was the time point for sampling. The sequencing here drew on peripheral blood, taken in a trial of Ad26.COV2.S vaccine versus placebo. These receptors were obtained from a person aged 18 to 59 who received the Ad26.COV2.S COVID-19 vaccine or a placebo.

This chain joins TRBV9 and TRBJ1-3, with no clear D. V lost 4 bases, J lost 2 bases, and 16 bases lay in between. CDR1 and CDR2 from the germline V gene are SGDLS and YYNGEE. This CDR3 has 16 residues. The CDR3 DNA follows: TGTGCCAGCAGCCTTAATCGGGGAGCGGCTGGAAACACCATATATTTT. Translated: CASSLNRGAAGNTIYF.

The rearrangement uses TRBV28 and TRBJ1-1; 7 bases agree with TRBD1. The germline V gene encodes CDR1 MDHEN and CDR2 SYDVKM. CDR3 size: 14 residues. V lost 5 bases to trimming and J lost 2 bases; unmatched junction nucleotides: 5. CDR3 nucleotides: TGTGCCAGCAGTCCGGGACAGAGAAACACTGAAGCTTTCTTT. Residues: CASSPGQRNTEAFF.

The chain has TRBV7-9 and TRBJ1-1; the D gene is possibly TRBD1 (6 bases). This CDR3 is built from 15 residues. V was cut by 5 bases and J by 4 bases, with 17 bases left in between. The germline gives CDR1 SEHNR, CDR2 FQNEAQ (reference sequence). Written as DNA, the CDR3 is TGTGCCAGCAGCCGAAAGATAGGCAGGGGCACTGAAGCTTTCTTT. Its protein product is CASSRKIGRGTEAFF.

The chain links TRBV28 to TRBJ1-5; 7 positions agree with TRBD1. J was trimmed by 7 bases and V by 3 bases; bases with no gene match: 6. The germline CDR1 and CDR2 sequences are MDHEN and SYDVKM. CDR3 length: 14 residues. CDR3 nucleotides: TGTGCCAGCAGTTTGGAGGGGGCAAGGCAGCCCCAGCATTTT. Protein: CASSLEGARQPQHF.